This T cell receptor (beta chain) is drawn from a study of cytomegalovirus exposure and HLA in healthy donors (dated by TCRdb to about 2017). With regard to the full study: An earlier analysis of roughly 500 of the donors reported 276 Gb of sequence data and approximately 120 million unique TCR beta sequences obtained from roughly 170 million T cells. A handful of DR-DQ haplotypes were treated as single units for association and clustering because of strong linkage in the cohort. Donor age, sex, ethnicity and CMV serostatus were collected together with the repertoire data. A separate validation cohort of about 110 different subjects was used in addition to the roughly 670-subject first cohort. The study aimed to test whether signatures of past pathogen exposure could be identified by cataloging public T cell receptors. The number of donors typed differed by locus, with roughly 620-630 for A, B, C, DRB1 and DQB1, roughly 520 for DQA1, nearly 610 for DPA1, and approximately 470 for DPB1. HLA typing included class I and class II loci at four-digit resolution. All discovery cohort repertoires had been generated on a single sequencing platform. To decide whether each TCR beta V gene segment behaved as functional or pseudogenic, an earlier analysis of approximately 600 of the donors relied on high-throughput TCR beta sequencing. The study combined high-throughput TCR immunosequencing, statistical association of individual TCRs with disease status, and machine learning to predict cytomegalovirus infection status. Of the roughly 420 genotyped donors, 75% to 85% were placed in the genetic ancestry cluster associated with self-reported Caucasian donors. To study patterns of TCR occurrence, a later analysis re-analyzed previously published TCR beta repertoires from 550 to 800 donors and added high-resolution HLA genotyping. An early release that covered roughly 600 HLA-typed donors contained about 290 gigabases of sequencing data and 75 million to 100 million unique TCR sequences. The study used immunosequencing to profile the T cell repertoires of under 700 subjects and linked those repertoires to cytomegalovirus serostatus. A later genetic analysis took genome-wide SNP genotypes for about three fifths of the 666 donors and used that subset as a discovery cohort. The later analysis used no new phenotypic data to find candidate immune exposures, relying instead on TCR beta sequences and their occurrence across donors. Among 398 genotyped donors of the cohort, an average of around 240,000 unique TCR beta nucleotide sequences were sequenced per donor, roughly 20% of them non-productive. Study-wide findings and limitations: The sequencing pipeline was judged likely to have produced a cluster of highly shared sequence variants as a technical artifact. A later analysis found that HLA-associated TCR beta chains were more clonally expanded and had lower generation probabilities than equally common non-associated chains. Cytomegalovirus status was reported to be diagnosed by the classifier with high specificity and sensitivity in both the original and validation cohorts. This cohort had only TCR beta chains sequenced, and the lack of alpha or paired-chain data limited which features could be detected. In a later analysis, most CMV-associated TCR beta chains were found to appear HLA-restricted, with HLA associations seemingly driven largely by CMV exposure. The earlier analysis of approximately 590 of the donors excluded around 17 rarely observed V segments, including chromosome 9 orphons, because counts were too low. Linkage disequilibrium might explain the correlated functional status among segregating V segments, but an unknown experimental factor could not be ruled out. A further reported finding was that TCR beta sequences accurately predicted the HLA-A and HLA-B alleles for most subjects in the first cohort. Strong co-occurrence of HLA alleles, especially DR and DQ, made assigning TCR associations to individual alleles difficult. Across donors, most TCR sequences were observed very rarely, whereas some public TCRs were present in many individuals. According to a later analysis, TCR association rates differed among HLA loci, with DRB1 alleles showing the most associated TCRs and HLA-C alleles showing the fewest. The only immune exposure information available for the cohort was CMV serostatus. V-gene and J-gene trimming of TCR beta chains was associated with a missense DCLRE1C variant in a later genetic analysis, and the association was replicated in an independent cohort. A later genetic analysis reported fewer N-insertions in productive TCRs among donors in an Asian-associated ancestry cluster than the approximately 700-donor mean. A few of the identified cytomegalovirus-associated TCR beta chains were confirmed in vitro to be specific for cytomegalovirus antigens. Roughly uniform sequencing depth across donors was assumed in presence/absence analyses, although this assumption may not hold. According to the authors, the approach could potentially be generalized to other disease states and immunological phenotypes. HLA typing was unavailable for some donors at each locus, so association tests used only the typed subset. In an earlier analysis of around 600 of the donors, most TCR beta V segments appeared in productive rearrangements about 90% or about 30% of the time, broadly matching IMGT annotations. Specific HLA alleles were associated with 15,000 to 20,000 TCR beta sequences at a false discovery rate of 0.05 in a later analysis. According to a later analysis, parvovirus B19, influenza, CMV and Epstein-Barr virus appeared linked to several top co-occurrence clusters. A total of fewer than 200 TCR beta chains were listed by the study as associated with cytomegalovirus.

The cohort consisted of 666 healthy bone marrow donors. At the time of sampling, every cohort member was nominally healthy, though immune exposures that went unrecorded were likely present. The donor tested CMV seronegative, placing the donor among the 350 or so seronegative members of the cohort. A peripheral blood sample was provided by each donor, and peripheral blood mononuclear cells were used for TCR beta sequencing. Genomic DNA extraction from the blood cell samples was performed with the Qiagen DNeasy Blood Extraction Kit. As to this clone: It has no known antigen specificity. Base quality data are lacking; no much larger clone is found one base away.

Library prep was done by the immunoSEQ multiplex PCR assay. For the multiplex PCR, a mixture combining 60 forward primers for TCR Vbeta segments and 13 reverse primers for TCR Jbeta segments was used. The CDR3 region of rearranged TCR beta genes was amplified from genomic DNA with a multiplex PCR assay. The amplified TCR beta libraries were sequenced on the Illumina HiSeq System as 87-base-pair reads. On the authors' methods: In a later analysis, 77 million or so unique TCR beta chains were counted across the approximately 670 repertoires, and roughly 10 million of these chains were shared by at least two donors. A nearest-neighbor algorithm error-corrected the raw reads and collapsed the reads into unique sequences, merging closely related sequences to remove PCR and sequencing errors. CDR3 sequences were aligned to IMGT reference sequences to assign V, D and J gene segments. For a sequence to be retained, a match of at least six nucleotides to both a V gene segment and a J gene segment was required. Rearrangements were classified as productive when the CDR3 lacked stop codons and remained in frame with V and J, and all other rearrangements were classified as non-productive. Following IMGT convention, CDR3 was defined as the stretch from the second conserved V-encoded cysteine up to the conserved J-encoded phenylalanine. The earlier analysis of some 540 of the donors excluded any sequence lacking an unambiguous match to a single V gene segment. In an earlier analysis of 587 of the donors, a V segment was called functional when productive rearrangements were above 56.7%, and segregating when the standard deviation between donors exceeded 5%. A statistical classification framework was developed to diagnose cytomegalovirus status using the catalog of TCR beta chain sequences. V and J gene assignment, in a later analysis, came from comparing TCR nucleotide sequences with IMGT/GENE-DB human TR gene sequences. A later analysis assigned CDR3 sequences and most-parsimonious VDJ recombination scenarios with the TCRdist pipeline. In a later analysis, each TCR beta chain was defined by its CDR3 amino acid sequence together with its V-gene family, and reads lacking a unique V-gene family were excluded. In a later analysis, a few hundred highly shared, low-generation-probability nucleotide sequences were removed to address suspected cross-contamination and a sequencing artifact. In a later analysis, a clonal expansion index was calculated for each public chain from normalized within-repertoire ranks of inferred template counts. Generation probabilities in a later analysis came from a VDJ recombination model fitted to out-of-frame rearrangements, and those results were checked against IGoR. In a later analysis, TCR-TCR, TCR-HLA and TCR-CMV co-occurrence was scored with hypergeometric tests, and a repertoire-size bias correction was applied to TCR pairs. A later analysis estimated false discovery rates by permuting HLA or CMV assignments 20 times. In a later analysis, co-occurring TCRs were grouped using DBSCAN, with TCRdist sequence similarity added in when clustering inside HLA-allele-positive subsets. For co-occurrence clustering, repertoires with fewer than 30,000 or more than 120,000 public chains were excluded, along with several repertoires with anomalous nucleotide sharing. Here the immuneACCESS table is served through TCRdb, limited to in-frame sequences with V and J called. Missing clones are a known gap in these copies; in checked studies unresolved V genes cover under half, and the rest lacks a known reason. The D gene and trimming were derived from the DNA, and the V and J assignments and clone size from that table. This sample has 150,000 to 200,000 clones in its table, and about 83% of those were observed once. 2.9% of the sample is held by the ten biggest clonotypes.

This TCR derives from a female donor in good health and CMV-seronegative. The sequenced material came from PBMCs.

The CDR3 has the sequence CASSLIQETQYF. Read as DNA, the sequence is TGTGCCAGCTCACTTATCCAAGAGACCCAGTACTTC. Here the chain combines TRBV18 and TRBJ2-5, with an unclear D gene assignment. V was cut back by 4 bases and J by 1 base, leaving a gap of 4 bases between them. The germline V gene provides CDR1 KGHSH and CDR2 LQKENI. The CDR3, from cysteine to phenylalanine, totals 12 residues. The CDR3 DNA has 36 bases and is translated from base 1. Reference TRBV18 and TRBJ2-5 proteins supply the regions before and after the CDR3; the full variable domain is: NAGVMQNPRHLVRRRGQEARLRCSPMKGHSHVYWYRQLPEEGLKFMVYLQKENIIDESGMPKERFSAEFPKEGPSILRIQQVVRGDSAAYFCASSLIQETQYFGPGTRLLVL.